The present entry profiles one T cell receptor (beta chain) with its context. Its antigen remains unknown. This specimen comes from a study of CD8+ T cells in alopecia areata. RNA was extracted and reverse transcribed into cDNA as the sequencing template. Only in-frame clones appear in the TCRdb table, and some are missing; sequencing was by immunoSEQ multiplex PCR. This sample has 130,000 to 150,000 clones; less than 65% occur once, and the top ten carry 30% to 45%. Losses at the gene ends were 3 bases for V and 2 bases for J; bases not matched to a gene: 4. The germline V gene encodes CDR1 SQVTM and CDR2 ANQGSEA. The CDR3 is 16 residues long. Overall study findings and caveats: Sequencing of scalp samples also captures resident alphabeta T cells of normal skin. Mouse data revealed clearer TCR sharing than patient data did, a gap possibly tied to HLA. Lesional tissue from the scalp (especially in alopecia totalis/universalis) showed higher clonality than normal scalp.

The J gene is TRBJ2-1, the V gene TRBV29-1; TRBD2 agrees at 13 bases. The TCR was taken from a human donor in good health. The sequenced sample was CD8+ T cells sorted from blood. CDR3 coding DNA: TGCAGCGTTGATGGGACTAGCGGGACCCCCTACAATGAGCAGTTCTTC. Translating gives CSVDGTSGTPYNEQFF.